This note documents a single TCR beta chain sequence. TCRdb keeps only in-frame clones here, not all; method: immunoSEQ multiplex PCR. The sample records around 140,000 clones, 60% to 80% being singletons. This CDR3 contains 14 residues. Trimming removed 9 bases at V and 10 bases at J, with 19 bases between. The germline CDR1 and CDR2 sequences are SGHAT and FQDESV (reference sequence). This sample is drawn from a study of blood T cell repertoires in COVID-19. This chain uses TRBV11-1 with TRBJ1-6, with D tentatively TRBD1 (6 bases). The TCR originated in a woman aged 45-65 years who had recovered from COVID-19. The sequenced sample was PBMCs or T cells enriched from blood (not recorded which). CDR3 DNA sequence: TGTGCCAGACCACAGGGCAATGGGGTCTCACCCCTCCACTTT. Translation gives CARPQGNGVSPLHF.